The rows below give T cell receptor beta chains drawn from one sample of a study of blood T cell repertoires in COVID-19. The repertoire was sequenced with immunoSEQ multiplex PCR; TCRdb's copy has only in-frame clones and lacks some. The sample holds over 25,000 clones, 80% to 90% seen once. What was sequenced was peripheral blood. These TCRs come from a man between 60 and 75 years old with acute or convalescent COVID-19. Each CDR3 is given with its conserved first and last residue. D genes are given only for firm matches. A clone size is listed for some rows: how often the clone was seen (once, few, many), or a class if it is expanded.

clone size: once
V gene: TRBV3-1/TRBV3-2
D gene: -
J gene: TRBJ2-3
CDR3 protein: CASSPHTGSYTDTQYF
CDR3 DNA: TGTGCCAGCAGCCCGCACACCGGGTCCTACACAGATACGCAGTATTTT

clone size: -
V gene: TRBV2
D gene: -
J gene: TRBJ1-1
CDR3 protein: CASSGGRVGNTEAFF
CDR3 DNA: TGTGCCAGCAGTGGGGGCAGGGTAGGGAACACTGAAGCTTTCTTT

clone size: -
V gene: TRBV6-4
D gene: TRBD2
J gene: TRBJ2-5
CDR3 protein: CASSEVVERGTETQYF
CDR3 DNA: TGTGCCAGCAGTGAAGTGGTGGAGCGGGGGACAGAGACCCAGTACTTC

clone size: -
V gene: TRBV7-9
D gene: TRBD2
J gene: TRBJ2-3
CDR3 protein: CASSSPGLAGGSTDTQYF
CDR3 DNA: TGTGCCAGCAGCTCCCCGGGACTAGCGGGGGGGAGCACAGATACGCAGTATTTT

clone size: -
V gene: TRBV5-1
D gene: -
J gene: TRBJ2-2
CDR3 protein: CASSFLTGRTLTGELFF
CDR3 DNA: TGCGCCAGCAGCTTTCTAACAGGCCGAACCCTCACCGGGGAGCTGTTTTTT

clone size: medium-sized
V gene: TRBV5-5
D gene: -
J gene: TRBJ2-7
CDR3 protein: CASRDKSGEQYF
CDR3 DNA: TGTGCCAGCAGGGATAAATCAGGGGAGCAGTACTTC

clone size: few
V gene: TRBV28
D gene: -
J gene: TRBJ1-2
CDR3 protein: CASSPSYYGYTF
CDR3 DNA: TGTGCCAGCAGTCCGTCGTACTATGGCTACACCTTC

clone size: once
V gene: TRBV27
D gene: TRBD1
J gene: TRBJ2-1
CDR3 protein: CASSYQTGGMDEQFF
CDR3 DNA: TGTGCCAGCAGTTACCAGACAGGGGGCATGGATGAGCAGTTCTTC

clone size: -
V gene: TRBV5-6
D gene: -
J gene: TRBJ2-5
CDR3 protein: CASSLRGGRVQETQYF
CDR3 DNA: TGTGCCAGCAGCTTACGAGGGGGTAGGGTGCAAGAGACCCAGTACTTC

clone size: -
V gene: TRBV5-3
D gene: -
J gene: TRBJ1-3
CDR3 protein: CARSSSGRNGNTIYF
CDR3 DNA: TGTGCCAGAAGCTCCTCAGGGAGGAATGGAAACACCATATATTTT

clone size: -
V gene: TRBV10-3
D gene: TRBD1
J gene: TRBJ1-6
CDR3 protein: CAISEVKGQSNSPLHF
CDR3 DNA: TGTGCCATCAGTGAGGTAAAGGGACAGAGTAATTCACCCCTCCACTTT

clone size: -
V gene: TRBV7-8
D gene: TRBD1
J gene: TRBJ2-5
CDR3 protein: CASSHAGTGRETQYF
CDR3 DNA: TGTGCCAGCAGCCACGCAGGGACAGGGAGAGAGACCCAGTACTTC

clone size: -
V gene: TRBV5-4
D gene: TRBD2
J gene: TRBJ2-1
CDR3 protein: CASSVLVAGDEQFF
CDR3 DNA: TGTGCCAGCAGCGTGTTGGTAGCGGGGGATGAGCAGTTCTTC

clone size: -
V gene: TRBV2
D gene: -
J gene: TRBJ1-5
CDR3 protein: CASSVALAVGNQPQHF
CDR3 DNA: TGTGCCAGCAGTGTCGCTCTCGCGGTCGGCAATCAGCCCCAGCATTTT

clone size: -
V gene: TRBV5-8
D gene: -
J gene: TRBJ2-3
CDR3 protein: CASSLAGTSTDTQYF
CDR3 DNA: TGTGCCAGCAGCTTGGCAGGGACTAGCACAGATACGCAGTATTTT

clone size: -
V gene: TRBV6-6
D gene: TRBD1
J gene: TRBJ1-3
CDR3 protein: CATKTGGSGNTIYF
CDR3 DNA: TGTGCCACAAAGACAGGGGGCTCTGGAAACACCATATATTTT

clone size: -
V gene: TRBV10-2
D gene: -
J gene: TRBJ1-2
CDR3 protein: CASSEGDSIGGYTF
CDR3 DNA: TGCGCCAGCAGTGAGGGTGACAGTATCGGTGGCTACACCTTC

clone size: -
V gene: TRBV5-1
D gene: -
J gene: TRBJ2-5
CDR3 protein: CASSASQGGVETQYF
CDR3 DNA: TGCGCCAGCAGCGCATCCCAAGGGGGGGTAGAGACCCAGTACTTC

clone size: -
V gene: TRBV7-8
D gene: TRBD1
J gene: TRBJ1-1
CDR3 protein: CASSFGTGKGNTEAFF
CDR3 DNA: TGTGCCAGCAGCTTCGGGACAGGAAAAGGGAACACTGAAGCTTTCTTT

clone size: medium-sized
V gene: TRBV7-6
D gene: -
J gene: TRBJ2-5
CDR3 protein: CASSLVEGQETQYF
CDR3 DNA: TGTGCCAGCAGCTTAGTTGAGGGCCAAGAGACCCAGTACTTC

clone size: -
V gene: TRBV6-2/TRBV6-3
D gene: TRBD1
J gene: TRBJ2-7
CDR3 protein: CASSRTGGPYEQYF
CDR3 DNA: TGTGCCAGCAGTCGGACAGGGGGCCCCTACGAGCAGTACTTC

clone size: -
V gene: TRBV28
D gene: TRBD1
J gene: TRBJ1-2
CDR3 protein: CASSFRQGYYGYTF
CDR3 DNA: TGTGCCAGCAGTTTCAGACAGGGATACTATGGCTACACCTTC

clone size: -
V gene: TRBV5-4
D gene: TRBD1
J gene: TRBJ1-2
CDR3 protein: CASRRQGEGYTF
CDR3 DNA: TGTGCCAGCAGGCGCCAGGGGGAAGGCTACACCTTC

clone size: -
V gene: TRBV27
D gene: -
J gene: TRBJ1-1
CDR3 protein: CASSFQRQKTEAFF
CDR3 DNA: TGTGCCAGCAGTTTCCAACGACAGAAAACTGAAGCTTTCTTT

clone size: -
V gene: TRBV10-3
D gene: -
J gene: TRBJ2-7
CDR3 protein: CAISVGRAYEQYF
CDR3 DNA: TGTGCCATCAGTGTGGGCAGGGCGTACGAGCAGTACTTC

clone size: -
V gene: TRBV15
D gene: TRBD1
J gene: TRBJ2-7
CDR3 protein: CATSRPGQSYEQYF
CDR3 DNA: TGTGCCACCAGCAGACCGGGACAGTCCTACGAGCAGTACTTC